This is a list of T cell receptor beta chains from one sample in a study of OX40 agonist ivuxolimab in advanced cancers. Here immunoSEQ multiplex PCR was the method, and the copy in TCRdb shows in-frame clones only, minus some. The repertoire includes fewer than 130,000 clones, roughly 87% of them detected once, and around 0.27% sits in the top ten. This specimen was CD4+ or CD8+ T cells sorted from blood, taken in a trial of the OX40 agonist ivuxolimab. These receptors came from an adult with an advanced solid tumor such as melanoma, head and neck, liver or kidney cancer. Each CDR3 is given without its conserved first and last residue. Each record gives: CDR3 length, J gene, clone size, V gene, CDR3 protein. Rows give clone size only sometimes, using once, few, many, or a class for an expanded clone.

12	TRBJ2-1	-	TRBV7-6	ASSRTTVGNEQF
14	TRBJ1-5	-	TRBV6-4	ASSFNTSTVNQPQH
13	TRBJ1-2	once	TRBV10-3	AISELQGAGYGYT
13	TRBJ1-4	-	TRBV7-9	ASSLGGTVNEKLF
14	TRBJ2-2	-	TRBV11-3	ASAKGGRGRTGELF
14	TRBJ1-5	-	TRBV28	ASAGDSLYSNQPQH
15	TRBJ1-5	-	TRBV21-1	ASSKEGARAGNQPQH
13	TRBJ1-4	-	TRBV5-1	ASRHGASANEKLF
13	TRBJ2-3	-	TRBV19	ASSISPTSADTQY
14	TRBJ2-7	-	TRBV27	ASSLGRGAGKNEQY
12	TRBJ1-2	-	TRBV25-1	ASSEAGGAGGYT
10	TRBJ1-6	-	TRBV27	ASSFYNSPLH
13	TRBJ2-7	-	TRBV6-1	ASKLRQVGTYEQY
11	TRBJ2-5	-	TRBV27	ASSFLSRETQY
15	TRBJ2-5	once	TRBV27	ASSFKGARVRQETQY
12	TRBJ1-5	few	TRBV7-2	ASSPERRDQPQH
14	TRBJ2-2	once	TRBV7-9	ASSPTRGFNPGELF
9	TRBJ2-5	-	TRBV20-1	SARGQETQY
11	TRBJ1-2	-	TRBV4-2	ASSQDRAYGYT
13	TRBJ1-1	-	TRBV27	ASSFGQGLNTEAF
12	TRBJ2-3	-	TRBV30	AWKNLAGPDTQY
11	TRBJ2-7	-	TRBV18	ASSLTATYEQY
12	TRBJ1-1	-	TRBV30	AWSVGTGNTEAF
15	TRBJ1-1	-	TRBV27	ASSLRSSDGGVTEAF
13	TRBJ2-1	-	TRBV9	ASSVTSGGYNEQF
10	TRBJ1-1	once	TRBV6-5	ASHTGGTEAF
13	TRBJ1-4	-	TRBV4-3	ASSQDPGLGEKLF
11	TRBJ2-7	few	TRBV30	AWSTGGPYEQY
12	TRBJ2-1	-	TRBV5-1	ASSFWELNNEQF
12	TRBJ1-2	-	TRBV9	ASSVAEGLKGYT
12	TRBJ2-5	-	TRBV19	ASSIWGVQETQY
14	TRBJ2-1	-	TRBV4-2	ASSQDGEDPSNEQF
14	TRBJ1-2	-	TRBV7-9	ASSLRDRGQASGYT
13	TRBJ2-3	-	TRBV5-1	ASSPGAGVRYTQY
13	TRBJ2-3	-	TRBV9	ASSVESGATDTQY
12	TRBJ1-2	-	TRBV28	ASSSRTGNYGYT
12	TRBJ1-1	few	TRBV19	ASSISTGNPEAF
14	TRBJ1-1	-	TRBV18	ASSPRTGLENTEAF
11	TRBJ2-3	-	TRBV11-3	ASSLQATDTQY
15	TRBJ2-2	-	TRBV4-2	ASSDFPSGQGAGELF
12	TRBJ2-5	-	TRBV7-7	ASSLGARRETQY
15	TRBJ2-1	-	TRBV7-3	ASSLTGAGASYNEQF
13	TRBJ2-7	-	TRBV7-2	ASSSWGQGGYEQY
13	TRBJ2-3	-	TRBV4-3	ASSPGTSGGDTQY
13	TRBJ2-7	-	TRBV7-2	ASSLTTGASYEQY
12	TRBJ1-1	-	TRBV9	ASSVVSQNTEAF
19	TRBJ2-3	-	TRBV2	ASSSEAVWVGREKTTDTQY
11	TRBJ1-2	-	TRBV28	ASSLSQWLGYT
12	TRBJ2-7	-	TRBV11-2	ASSLGRQGNEQY
14	TRBJ2-2	-	TRBV5-4	ASSAPGHANTGELF